The 16 T cell receptor beta chains in this list originate from one sample, sequenced in a study of blood T cell repertoires in COVID-19. Clones were read by immunoSEQ multiplex PCR, and TCRdb kept only the in-frame ones, dropping some. The repertoire has under 85,000 clones, around 90% of them found once; the top ten carry around 5.1%. The sequenced sample consisted of peripheral blood. The receptors stem from an elderly woman with active or convalescent COVID-19.

The rearrangement uses TRBV4-2 and TRBJ2-3, with unresolved D. V dropped 0 bases and J dropped 2 bases, with 12 bases sitting between them. The CDR3 consists of 16 residues. CDR1 and CDR2 (germline): LGHNA, YNFKEQ. The CDR3 protein is CASSQDLARYTDTQYF. CDR3 coding DNA: TGTGCCAGCAGCCAAGATCTGGCACGATACACAGATACGCAGTATTTT.

The chain is built from TRBV19 and TRBJ2-7, with 14 bases aligning to TRBD2. Germline CDR1 is LNHDA and CDR2 is SQIVND (reference sequence). This CDR3 has 15 amino acids. V dropped 7 bases and J dropped 3; count of bases not matched to a gene: 5. The CDR3 sequence: CASKRGLAGVYEQYF. Written as DNA, the CDR3 is TGTGCCAGTAAGAGGGGACTAGCGGGAGTCTACGAGCAGTACTTC.

The V call is TRBV14, the J call TRBJ1-1; possibly TRBD1 for D (5 bases). This CDR3 region has 14 residues. The V gene's germline CDR1 is SGHDN and CDR2 FVKESK. V lost 4 bases to trimming and J lost 4 bases, with 13 bases between them. This chain's CDR3 is CASSRTGQGTEAFF. The CDR3 coding sequence is TGTGCCAGCAGCCGAACAGGCCAAGGCACTGAAGCTTTCTTT.

This clone appeared a single time. V gene TRBV7-6 combines with J gene TRBJ1-4, with D hard to call. The germline CDR1 and CDR2 sequences are SGHVS and FNYEAQ. With 3 bases removed from V and 7 bases from J, the gap between germline ends came to 15 bases. This CDR3 is built from 15 residues. CDR3 sequence (DNA): TGTGCCAGCAGCTTCTCAGGCTTCGGAGGTGAAAAACTGTTTTTT. Protein product: CASSFSGFGGEKLFF.

The chain is built from TRBV27 and TRBJ1-2; D is possibly TRBD1 (6 bases). The CDR3 runs 14 residues. CDR1 MNHEY and CDR2 SMNVEV come from the germline V gene (reference sequence). Trimming cost V 2 bases and J 2 bases, with 9 bases left between them. Written as DNA, the CDR3 is TGTGCCAGCAGTTTAGGGGGCGGGAACTATGGCTACACCTTC. It encodes CASSLGGGNYGYTF.

The gene calls are TRBV6-1 and TRBJ2-3; the D gene is possibly TRBD2 (6 bases). V lost 2 bases and J 0 bases, leaving 12 bases between the germline ends. Germline V lookup: CDR1 MNHNS, CDR2 SASEGT. This CDR3 has 16 amino acids. CDR3 nucleotides: TGTGCCAGCAGTGAACGCCGGGGGAGTAGCACAGATACGCAGTATTTT. Its protein product is CASSERRGSSTDTQYF.

The gene calls are TRBV7-9 and TRBJ1-3; 11 positions match TRBD1. Germline loops: CDR1 SEHNR, CDR2 FQNEAQ (reference sequence). With 7 bases clipped from V and 0 bases from J, the junction kept 5 bases outside the gene matches. The CDR3 contains 16 residues. The CDR3 sequence is CASTPGTGGSGNTIYF. CDR3 bases: TGTGCCAGCACCCCCGGGACAGGGGGCTCTGGAAACACCATATATTTT.

J is TRBJ2-5 and V is TRBV13; no firm D call. Germline V gene lookup returns CDR1 PRHDT and CDR2 FYEKMQ (reference sequence). V was clipped by 5 bases and J by 4 bases, with 5 bases between them. This CDR3 is built from 11 residues. DNA for the CDR3: TGTGCCAGCAGCCTATTAGAGACCCAGTACTTC. Translation gives CASSLLETQYF.

This chain links TRBV6-5 with TRBJ1-6; weak D call: TRBD1 (6 bases). V was pared by 7 bases and J by 10 bases, with 17 bases between. Germline CDR1 and CDR2: MNHEY and SVGAGI. CDR3 size: 14 residues. The DNA of the CDR3 is TGTGCCAGCAACACGAGGGGGAGCCGATCACCCCTCCACTTT. This translates into CASNTRGSRSPLHF.

The chain uses TRBV3-1 (or the pseudogene TRBV3-2) and TRBJ2-1; no firm D call. This CDR3 spans 15 amino acids. V dropped 4 bases and J dropped 5 bases, with 15 bases sitting between them. In germline, CDR1 is LGHDT, CDR2 YNNKEL (reference sequence). This CDR3 is CASSPWPTQDNEQFF. CDR3 nucleotides: TGTGCCAGCAGCCCCTGGCCCACCCAGGACAATGAGCAGTTCTTC.

The chain couples TRBV5-5 to TRBJ1-5; perhaps TRBD1 as D (5 bases). With 0 bases removed from V and 7 bases from J, the gap between germline ends came to 8 bases. Germline values: CDR1 SGHKS, CDR2 YYEKEE (reference sequence). The CDR3 runs 13 residues. CDR3 amino acids: CASSLGGDQPQHF. The CDR3 region has the DNA TGTGCCAGCAGCTTGGGGGGGGACCAGCCCCAGCATTTT.

The V call is TRBV27, the J call TRBJ2-7; 7 bases map to TRBD1. This CDR3 spans 13 amino acids. Germline CDR1 MNHEY, CDR2 SMNVEV (reference sequence). Germline trimming cut 1 base from V and 3 bases from J; bases unmatched to any gene: 0. CDR3 in DNA: TGTGCCAGCAGTTTATACAGGGGCTACGAGCAGTACTTC. Protein: CASSLYRGYEQYF.

The chain combines TRBV14 with TRBJ2-5, with 9 bases fitting TRBD2. The J segment lost 3 bases and the V segment lost 8 bases, leaving 4 bases of the junction unmatched. The CDR3 is 13 amino acids. Germline CDR1 SGHDN, CDR2 FVKESK. The CDR3 DNA follows: TGTGCCAGCGGTGGCGGGGGGGAAGAGACCCAGTACTTC. Protein: CASGGGGEETQYF.

The rearrangement uses TRBV30 and TRBJ1-5; D not certain. Trimming removed 0 bases from V and 2 bases from J, with 11 bases in between. The CDR3 is 15 amino acids. Germline V gene lookup returns CDR1 GTSNPN and CDR2 SVGIG (reference sequence). The CDR3 region is CAWSVGQVRNQPQHF. The CDR3 region has the DNA TGTGCCTGGAGTGTCGGCCAGGTCCGCAATCAGCCCCAGCATTTT. The whole variable domain, filled in from reference TRBV30 and TRBJ1-5, reads SQTIHQWPATLVQPVGSPLSLECTVEGTSNPNLYWYRQAAGRGLQLLFYSVGIGQISSEVPQNLSASRPQDRQFILSSKKLLLSDSGFYLCAWSVGQVRNQPQHFGDGTRLSIL.

The chain has TRBV5-1 and TRBJ2-1; TRBD1 matches 11 bases. This CDR3 region has 15 residues. V dropped 1 base and J dropped 9; count of bases not matched to a gene: 6. Germline loops: CDR1 SGHRS, CDR2 YFSETQ. The CDR3 region is CASSLSWTGGGEQFF. The CDR3 DNA reads as TGCGCCAGCAGCTTGTCATGGACAGGGGGCGGTGAGCAGTTCTTC.

This chain uses TRBV2 with TRBJ2-7, with TRBD1 identical over 9 bases. Germline V CDR1 and CDR2: SNHLY, FYNNEI. The CDR3 is 15 amino acids. With V trimmed by 5 bases and J by 5 bases, 10 bases remained unmatched. The CDR3 DNA is TGTGCCAGCAGTCGGAACCGGGACAGGGACCACGAGCAGTACTTC. Its translation is CASSRNRDRDHEQYF.